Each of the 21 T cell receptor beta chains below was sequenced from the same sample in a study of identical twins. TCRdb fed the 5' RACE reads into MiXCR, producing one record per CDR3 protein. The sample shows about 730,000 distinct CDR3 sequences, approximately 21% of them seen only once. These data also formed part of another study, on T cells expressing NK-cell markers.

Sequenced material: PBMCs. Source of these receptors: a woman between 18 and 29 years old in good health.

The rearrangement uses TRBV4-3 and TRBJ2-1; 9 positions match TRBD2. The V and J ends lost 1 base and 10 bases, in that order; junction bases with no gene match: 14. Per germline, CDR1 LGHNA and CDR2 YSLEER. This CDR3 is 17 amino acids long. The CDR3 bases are TGCGCCAGCAGCCAAGGGAGTCCAGGGGGACTAGCTCACGAGCAGTTCTTC. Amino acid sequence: CASSQGSPGGLAHEQFF.

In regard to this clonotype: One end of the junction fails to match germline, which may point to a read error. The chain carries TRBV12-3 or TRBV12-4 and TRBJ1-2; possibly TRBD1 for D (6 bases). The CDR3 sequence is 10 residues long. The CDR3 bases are TGTGCCAGCAGTACCGCGGGGGGGCGGTTC. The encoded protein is CASSTAGGRF.

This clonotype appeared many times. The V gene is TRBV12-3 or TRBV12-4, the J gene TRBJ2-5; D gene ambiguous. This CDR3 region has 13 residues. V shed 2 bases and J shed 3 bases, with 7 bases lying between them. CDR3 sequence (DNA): TGTGCCAGCAGTTTACCCAGCAAAGAGACCCAGTACTTC. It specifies CASSLPSKETQYF.

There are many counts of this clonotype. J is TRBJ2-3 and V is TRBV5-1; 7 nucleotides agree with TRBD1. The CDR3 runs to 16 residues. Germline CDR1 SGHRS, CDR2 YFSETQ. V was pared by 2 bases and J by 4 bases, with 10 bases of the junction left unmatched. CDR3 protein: CASSLRGGLRADTQYF. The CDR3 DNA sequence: TGCGCCAGCAGCTTACGAGGGGGCCTAAGAGCAGATACGCAGTATTTT.

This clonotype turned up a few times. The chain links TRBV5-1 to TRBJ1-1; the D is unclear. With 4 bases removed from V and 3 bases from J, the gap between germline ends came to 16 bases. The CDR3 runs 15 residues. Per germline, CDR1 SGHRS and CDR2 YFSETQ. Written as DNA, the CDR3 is TGCGCCAGCAGCCTCTTCTCCCCGGTTGACACTGAAGCTTTCTTT. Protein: CASSLFSPVDTEAFF.

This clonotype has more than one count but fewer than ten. The CDR3 is CASSSGQNSPLHF. The CDR3 DNA is TGTGCCAGCAGTTCGGGACAGAATTCACCCCTCCACTTT. This chain connects TRBV12-3 or TRBV12-4 to TRBJ1-6; 7 bases are a match to TRBD1. The CDR3 extends over 13 amino acids. The ends lost 4 bases at V and 7 bases at J; junction bases unmatched: 1.

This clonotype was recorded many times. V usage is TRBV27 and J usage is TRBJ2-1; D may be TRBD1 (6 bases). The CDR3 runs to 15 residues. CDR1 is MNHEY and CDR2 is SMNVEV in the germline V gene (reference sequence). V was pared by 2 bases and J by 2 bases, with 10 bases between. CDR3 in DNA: TGTGCCAGCAGTTTAGGGTGGGGGCCCTACAATGAGCAGTTCTTC. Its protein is CASSLGWGPYNEQFF.

The CDR3 region has the DNA TGCAGTGCTCCCAGCGACACCTTGTGGGGCTACACCTTC. As protein: CSAPSDTLWGYTF. The rearrangement joins TRBV20-1 to TRBJ1-2; D is unresolved. The CDR3 is made up of 13 amino acids. V was pared by 5 bases and J by 8 bases, with 18 bases between. The germline CDR1 and CDR2 sequences are DFQATT and SNEGSKA (reference sequence).

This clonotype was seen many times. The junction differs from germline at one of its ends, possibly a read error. The CDR3 sequence: CASSLTTDTQYF. The CDR3 DNA reads as TGTGCCAGCAGCTTGACCACAGATACGCAGTATTTT. V is TRBV5-1 and J is TRBJ2-3, with D unresolved. CDR1 and CDR2 (germline): SGHRS, YFSETQ. The CDR3 has 12 residues.

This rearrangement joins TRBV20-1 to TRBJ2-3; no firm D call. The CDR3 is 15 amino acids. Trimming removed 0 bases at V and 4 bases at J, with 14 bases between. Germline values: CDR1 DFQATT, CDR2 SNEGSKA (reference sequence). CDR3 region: CSARDVTLNPDTQYF. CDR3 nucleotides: TGCAGTGCTAGAGATGTCACCCTCAATCCAGATACGCAGTATTTT.

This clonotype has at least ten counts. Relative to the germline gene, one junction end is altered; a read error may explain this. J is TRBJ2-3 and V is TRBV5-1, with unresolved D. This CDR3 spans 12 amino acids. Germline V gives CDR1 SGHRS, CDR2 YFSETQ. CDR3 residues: CASSEDTDTQYF. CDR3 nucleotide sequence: TGTGCCAGCAGCGAAGATACAGATACGCAGTATTTT.

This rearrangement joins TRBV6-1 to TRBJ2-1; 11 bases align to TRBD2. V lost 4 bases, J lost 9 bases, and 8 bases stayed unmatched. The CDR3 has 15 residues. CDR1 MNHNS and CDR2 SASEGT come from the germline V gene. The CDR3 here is CASSGLTSGSSEQFF. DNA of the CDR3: TGTGCCAGCAGTGGTTTAACTAGCGGGAGTAGTGAGCAGTTCTTC.

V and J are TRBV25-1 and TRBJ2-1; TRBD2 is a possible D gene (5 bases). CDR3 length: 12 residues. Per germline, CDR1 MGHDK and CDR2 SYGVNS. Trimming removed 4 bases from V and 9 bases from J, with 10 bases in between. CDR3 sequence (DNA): TGTGCCAGCAGTGCGGACTGGGGTGAGCAGTTCTTC. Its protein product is CASSADWGEQFF. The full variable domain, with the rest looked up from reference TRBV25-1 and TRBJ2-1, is EADIYQTPRYLVIGTGKKITLECSQTMGHDKMYWYQQDPGMELHLIHYSYGVNSTEKGDLSSESTVSRIRTEHFPLTLESARPSHTSQYLCASSADWGEQFFGPGTRLTVL.

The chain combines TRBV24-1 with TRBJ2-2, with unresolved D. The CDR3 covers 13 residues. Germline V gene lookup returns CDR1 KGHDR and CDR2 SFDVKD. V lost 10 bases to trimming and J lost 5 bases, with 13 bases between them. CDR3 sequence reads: CATEKDITGELFF. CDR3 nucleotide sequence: TGTGCCACTGAGAAAGACATAACCGGGGAGCTGTTTTTT.

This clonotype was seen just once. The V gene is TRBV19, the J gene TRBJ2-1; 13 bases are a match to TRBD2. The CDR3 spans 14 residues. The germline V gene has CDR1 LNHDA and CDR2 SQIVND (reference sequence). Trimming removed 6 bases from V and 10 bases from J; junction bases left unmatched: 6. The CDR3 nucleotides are TGTGCCAGTAGGGGACTAGCGGGGTCCCAGGAGCAGTTCTTC. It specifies CASRGLAGSQEQFF. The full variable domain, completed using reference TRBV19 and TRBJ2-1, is DGGITQSPKYLFRKEGQNVTLSCEQNLNHDAMYWYRQDPGQGLRLIYYSQIVNDFQKGDIAEGYSVSREKKESFPLTVTSAQKNPTAFYLCASRGLAGSQEQFFGPGTRLTVL.

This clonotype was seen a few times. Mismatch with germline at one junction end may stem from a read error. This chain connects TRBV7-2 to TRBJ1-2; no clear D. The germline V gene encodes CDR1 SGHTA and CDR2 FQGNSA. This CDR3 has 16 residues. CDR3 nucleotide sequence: TGTGCCAGCAGCCAGAGGGAAGGCATGTCTAATTATGGCTACACCTTC. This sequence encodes CASSQREGMSNYGYTF.

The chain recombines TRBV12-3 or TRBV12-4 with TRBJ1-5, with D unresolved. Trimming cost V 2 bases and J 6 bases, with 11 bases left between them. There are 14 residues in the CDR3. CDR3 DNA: TGTGCCAGCAGTTTATTGAGGATTGGTCAGCCCCAGCATTTT. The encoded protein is CASSLLRIGQPQHF.

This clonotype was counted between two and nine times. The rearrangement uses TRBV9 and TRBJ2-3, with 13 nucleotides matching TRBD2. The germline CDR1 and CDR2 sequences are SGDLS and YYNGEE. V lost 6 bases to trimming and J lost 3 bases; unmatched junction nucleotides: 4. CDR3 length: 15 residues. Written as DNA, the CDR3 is TGTGCCAGCACCGGGACTAGCGGGACGACAGATACGCAGTATTTT. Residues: CASTGTSGTTDTQYF.

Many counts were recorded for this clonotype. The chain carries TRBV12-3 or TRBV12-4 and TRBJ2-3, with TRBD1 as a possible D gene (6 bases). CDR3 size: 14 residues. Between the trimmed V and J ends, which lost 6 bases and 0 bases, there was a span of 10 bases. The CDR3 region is CASSPGDSTDTQYF. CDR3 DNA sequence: TGTGCCAGCAGCCCAGGGGACAGCACAGATACGCAGTATTTT.

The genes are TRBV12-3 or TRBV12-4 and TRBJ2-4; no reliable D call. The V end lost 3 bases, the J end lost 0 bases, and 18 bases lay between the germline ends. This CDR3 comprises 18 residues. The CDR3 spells CASSFGSTGDIAKNIQYF. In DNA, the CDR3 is TGTGCCAGCAGTTTTGGATCAACCGGAGATATAGCCAAAAACATTCAGTACTTC.

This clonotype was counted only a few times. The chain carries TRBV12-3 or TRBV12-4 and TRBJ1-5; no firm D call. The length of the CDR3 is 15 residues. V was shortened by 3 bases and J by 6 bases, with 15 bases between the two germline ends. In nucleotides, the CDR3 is TGTGCCAGCAGTTTCGACGGACTAGTAGTTCAGCCCCAGCATTTT. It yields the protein CASSFDGLVVQPQHF.